This T cell receptor (beta chain) was captured in a study of cytomegalovirus exposure and HLA in healthy donors (dated by TCRdb to 2016 to 2017). Study-wide context: The 670 or so repertoires of the first cohort and the 120 validation repertoires were produced on the same platform, according to a later analysis. The study was designed to test whether signatures of past pathogen exposure could be identified by cataloging public T cell receptors. Besides the first cohort of about 730 subjects, a separate validation cohort made up of 120 different subjects was used. The study combined high-throughput TCR immunosequencing, statistical association of individual TCRs with disease status, and machine learning to predict cytomegalovirus infection status. Results and caveats for the whole study, not just this receptor: Most TCR sequences were seen in very few donors, while some public TCRs were found in many individuals. A later analysis had no HLA typing for the validation cohort, so co-occurrence there was scored across all 130 or so repertoires. The authors suggested that the approach could potentially be extended to other disease states and immunological phenotypes. In a later analysis, TCRs clustered in the first cohort were found to also tend to co-occur in the 120 or so validation repertoires, with 85% to 95% of cluster scores above 0. The study gave a list of 150 to 200 TCR beta chains associated with cytomegalovirus. Three of the identified cytomegalovirus-associated TCR beta chains were confirmed in vitro to be specific for cytomegalovirus antigens. Cytomegalovirus status was reported to be diagnosed by the classifier with high specificity and sensitivity in both the original and validation cohorts.

Donors formed part of the validation cohort, which comprised over a hundred subjects and was distinct from the first cohort of under 750 subjects. The germline V gene encodes CDR1 SGHVS and CDR2 FNYEAQ. The trim is 5 bases for V and 4 bases for J, with a gap of 9 bases between the germline ends. The CDR3 spans 13 residues, from the cysteine through the phenylalanine. Only the CDR3 part of the read is kept: 39 bases, read in frame from the first base. To note about this clone: No antigen is known for it. Qualities for individual bases were not recorded, and no much larger clone is one base off.

The library was obtained by the immunoSEQ multiplex PCR assay. The authors processed their data as follows. A statistical classification framework was built to diagnose cytomegalovirus status from the catalog of TCR beta chain sequences. Sourced from immuneACCESS, this table was stored by TCRdb with only in-frame sequences that have V and J called. A share of the clones is absent; for the studies checked, an unresolved V gene accounts for under half, and the remainder has no known explanation. That table is the source of V, J and clone size, and D and trimming were worked out from the DNA. Present in this sample are about 160,000 clones, approximately 96% of which were seen just once. The top ten clonotypes cover approximately 1% of the sample.

The chain uses TRBV7-6 and TRBJ2-1, with the D gene call left open. The receptor was derived from a young woman in good health and CMV-seronegative. The sequenced material came from PBMCs. The CDR3 in this case is CASSSESYNEQFF. The DNA sequence reads TGTGCCAGCAGCAGCGAGTCTTACAATGAGCAGTTCTTC. Reference TRBV7-6 and TRBJ2-1 genes cover what lies past the CDR3, so the full variable domain is GAGVSQSPRYKVTKRGQDVALRCDPISGHVSLYWYRQALGQGPEFLTYFNYEAQQDKSGLPNDRFSAERPEGSISTLTIQRTEQRDSAMYRCASSSESYNEQFFGPGTRLTVL.